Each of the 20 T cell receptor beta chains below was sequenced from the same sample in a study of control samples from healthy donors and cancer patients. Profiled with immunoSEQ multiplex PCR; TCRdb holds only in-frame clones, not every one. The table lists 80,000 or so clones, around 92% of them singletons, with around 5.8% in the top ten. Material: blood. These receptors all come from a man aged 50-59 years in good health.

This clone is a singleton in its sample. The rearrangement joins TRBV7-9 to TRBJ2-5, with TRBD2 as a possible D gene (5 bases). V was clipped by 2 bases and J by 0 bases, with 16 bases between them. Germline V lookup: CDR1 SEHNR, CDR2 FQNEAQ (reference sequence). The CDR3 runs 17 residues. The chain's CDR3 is CASSLRSGKGHQETQYF. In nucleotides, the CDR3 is TGTGCCAGCAGCTTAAGATCGGGAAAGGGCCACCAAGAGACCCAGTACTTC.

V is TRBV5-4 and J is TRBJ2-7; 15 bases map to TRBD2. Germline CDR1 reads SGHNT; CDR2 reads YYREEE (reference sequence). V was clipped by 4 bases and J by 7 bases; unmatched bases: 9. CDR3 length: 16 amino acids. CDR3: CASSQGLAGGYSEQYF. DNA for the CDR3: TGTGCCAGCAGCCAGGGACTAGCGGGGGGATATTCAGAGCAGTACTTC.

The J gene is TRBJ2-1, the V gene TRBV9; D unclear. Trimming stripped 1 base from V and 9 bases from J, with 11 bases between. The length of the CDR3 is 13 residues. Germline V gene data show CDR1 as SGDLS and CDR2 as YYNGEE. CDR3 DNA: TGTGCCAGCAGCGTAACTCCCACTACTGAGCAGTTCTTC. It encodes CASSVTPTTEQFF.

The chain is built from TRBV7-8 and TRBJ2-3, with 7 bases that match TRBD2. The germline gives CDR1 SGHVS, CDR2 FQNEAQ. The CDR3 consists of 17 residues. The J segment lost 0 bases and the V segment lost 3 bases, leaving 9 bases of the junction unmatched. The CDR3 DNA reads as TGTGCCAGCAGCTTTCGGGGGGTAGGTTCTAGCACAGATACGCAGTATTTT. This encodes CASSFRGVGSSTDTQYF.

The DNA of the CDR3 is TGTGCCAGTAGTATATTATTGGGGGTCTCTGGAAACACCATATATTTT. It specifies CASSILLGVSGNTIYF. The chain employs TRBV19 and TRBJ1-3, with TRBD1 as a possible D gene (5 bases). Germline CDR1 LNHDA, CDR2 SQIVND (reference sequence). The CDR3 is 16 residues long. V dropped 2 bases and J dropped 0 bases, with 11 bases sitting between them.

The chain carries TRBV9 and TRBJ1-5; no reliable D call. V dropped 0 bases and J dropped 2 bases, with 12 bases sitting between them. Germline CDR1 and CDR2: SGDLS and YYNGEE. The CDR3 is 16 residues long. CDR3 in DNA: TGTGCCAGCAGCGTAGGCGGAGGGATTGGCAATCAGCCCCAGCATTTT. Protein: CASSVGGGIGNQPQHF.

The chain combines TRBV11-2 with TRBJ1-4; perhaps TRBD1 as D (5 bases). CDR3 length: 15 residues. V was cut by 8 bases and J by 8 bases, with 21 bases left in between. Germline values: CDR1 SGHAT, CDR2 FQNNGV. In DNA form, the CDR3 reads TGTGCCAGCGGCCGGGGGACCTCGGGGACCGAAAAACTGTTTTTT. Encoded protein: CASGRGTSGTEKLFF.

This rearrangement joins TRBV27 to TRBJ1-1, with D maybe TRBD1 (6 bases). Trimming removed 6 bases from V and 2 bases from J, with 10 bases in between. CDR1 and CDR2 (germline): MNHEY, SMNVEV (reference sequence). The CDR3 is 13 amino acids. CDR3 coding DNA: TGTGCCAGCAGCCGGACAGTCAACACTGAAGCTTTCTTT. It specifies CASSRTVNTEAFF.

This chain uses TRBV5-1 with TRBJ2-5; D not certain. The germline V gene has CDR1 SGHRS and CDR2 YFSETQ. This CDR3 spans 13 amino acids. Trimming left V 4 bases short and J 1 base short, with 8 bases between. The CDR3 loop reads CASSPDRQETQYF. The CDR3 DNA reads TGCGCCAGCAGCCCGGACCGCCAAGAGACCCAGTACTTC. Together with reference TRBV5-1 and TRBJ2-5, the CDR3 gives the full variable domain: KAGVTQTPRYLIKTRGQQVTLSCSPISGHRSVSWYQQTPGQGLQFLFEYFSETQRNKGNFPGRFSGRQFSNSRSEMNVSTLELGDSALYLCASSPDRQETQYFGPGTRLLVL.

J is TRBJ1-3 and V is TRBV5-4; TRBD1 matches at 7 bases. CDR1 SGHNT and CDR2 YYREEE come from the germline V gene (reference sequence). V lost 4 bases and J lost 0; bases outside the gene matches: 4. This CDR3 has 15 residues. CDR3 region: CASSPSGGSGNTIYF. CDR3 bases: TGTGCCAGCAGCCCCTCAGGGGGCTCTGGAAACACCATATATTTT.

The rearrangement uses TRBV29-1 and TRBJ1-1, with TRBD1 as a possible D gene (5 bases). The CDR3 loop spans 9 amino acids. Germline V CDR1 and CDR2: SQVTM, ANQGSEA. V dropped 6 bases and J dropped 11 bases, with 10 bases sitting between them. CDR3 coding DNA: TGCAGCGTGACAGCTGGGGCTTTCTTT. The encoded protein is CSVTAGAFF.

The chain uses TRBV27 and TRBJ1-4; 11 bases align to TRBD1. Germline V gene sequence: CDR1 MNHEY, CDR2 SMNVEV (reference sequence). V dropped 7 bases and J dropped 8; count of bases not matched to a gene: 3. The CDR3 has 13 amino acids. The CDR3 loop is CASTRTGGEKLFF. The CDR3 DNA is TGTGCCAGCACTCGGACAGGGGGCGAAAAACTGTTTTTT.

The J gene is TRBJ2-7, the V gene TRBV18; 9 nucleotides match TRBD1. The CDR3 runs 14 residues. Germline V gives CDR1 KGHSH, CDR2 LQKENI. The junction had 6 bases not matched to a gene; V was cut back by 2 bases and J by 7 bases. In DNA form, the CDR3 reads TGTGCCAGCTCACCAAACAGGGGGCTATGGGAGCAGTACTTC. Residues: CASSPNRGLWEQYF.

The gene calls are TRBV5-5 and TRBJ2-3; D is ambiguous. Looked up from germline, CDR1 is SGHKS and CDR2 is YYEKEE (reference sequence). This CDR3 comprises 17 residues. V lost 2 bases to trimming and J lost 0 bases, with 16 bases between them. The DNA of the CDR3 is TGTGCCAGCAGCTTCCAATTCAGCCGCACTAGCACAGATACGCAGTATTTT. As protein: CASSFQFSRTSTDTQYF.

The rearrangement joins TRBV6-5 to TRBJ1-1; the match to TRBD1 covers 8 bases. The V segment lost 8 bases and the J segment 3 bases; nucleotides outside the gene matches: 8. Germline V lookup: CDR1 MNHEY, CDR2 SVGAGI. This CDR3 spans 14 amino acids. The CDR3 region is CASQPDRADTEAFF. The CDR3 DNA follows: TGTGCCAGCCAGCCGGACAGGGCTGACACTGAAGCTTTCTTT.

The CDR3, as DNA: TGTGCCAGCAGTTACCAAGAGACCCAGTACTTC. It translates to CASSYQETQYF. The chain employs TRBV6-5 and TRBJ2-5; D not certain. Trimming pared 2 bases from V and 2 bases from J, leaving 0 bases between. Per the germline V gene, CDR1 is MNHEY and CDR2 is SVGAGI. The CDR3 covers 11 residues.

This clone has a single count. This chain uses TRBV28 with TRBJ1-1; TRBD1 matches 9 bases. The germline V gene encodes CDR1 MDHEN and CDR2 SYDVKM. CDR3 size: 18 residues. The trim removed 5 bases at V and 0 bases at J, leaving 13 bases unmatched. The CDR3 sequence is CASSRTTGGYSMNTEAFF. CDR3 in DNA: TGTGCCAGCAGTCGTACTACAGGGGGCTACTCCATGAACACTGAAGCTTTCTTT.

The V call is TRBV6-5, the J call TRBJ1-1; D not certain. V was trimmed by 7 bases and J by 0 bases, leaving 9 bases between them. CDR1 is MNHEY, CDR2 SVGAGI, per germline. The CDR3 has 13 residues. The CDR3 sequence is CASTYGLNTEAFF. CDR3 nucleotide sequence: TGTGCCAGCACCTACGGGCTGAACACTGAAGCTTTCTTT.

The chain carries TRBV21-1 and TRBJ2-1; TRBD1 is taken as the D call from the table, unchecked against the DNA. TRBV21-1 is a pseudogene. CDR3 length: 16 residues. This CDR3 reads CASSTTGVTVCNEQFF. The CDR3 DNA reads TGTGCCAGCAGCACGACAGGGGTGACGGTTTGCAATGAGCAGTTCTTC.

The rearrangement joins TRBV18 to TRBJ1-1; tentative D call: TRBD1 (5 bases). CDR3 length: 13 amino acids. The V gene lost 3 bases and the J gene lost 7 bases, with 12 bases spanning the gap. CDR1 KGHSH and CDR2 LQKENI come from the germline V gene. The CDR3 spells CASSPDRDFEAFF. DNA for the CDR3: TGTGCCAGCTCACCGGACCGGGACTTTGAAGCTTTCTTT.